These T cell receptor beta chains were read from a single sample in a study of shared clonotypes between healthy human individuals. The data were produced by immunoSEQ multiplex PCR, yet TCRdb's version contains in-frame clones alone and is incomplete. The data hold millions of clones, with around 90% observed a single time. Sequencing was performed on naive CD4+ T cells sorted from blood. These receptors were collected from a man younger than 30 in good health. Both conserved end residues are part of each CDR3. Each record gives: clone size, J gene, V gene, CDR3 protein. Clone size is not always given. Where it is, it says once, few, many or a class for expanded clones.

NA TRBJ2-3 TRBV6-5 CASSYSGGEGTDTQYF
NA TRBJ2-7 TRBV11-2 CASSFGLGQGSYEQYF
NA TRBJ1-4 TRBV6-6 CASSSGGVGEKLFF
once TRBJ2-5 TRBV6-6 CASSYGVAGETQYF
few TRBJ1-3 TRBV29-1 CSVEGGPGNTIYF
NA TRBJ1-5 TRBV15 CATSRVQPQHF
NA TRBJ2-3 TRBV6-1 CASSTEFSRADTQYF
NA TRBJ2-7 TRBV6-4 CASSDSAGTGQYF
once TRBJ2-5 TRBV4-2 CASSQGTSGYQETQYF
NA TRBJ1-2 TRBV2 CASSEALRGYGYTF
NA TRBJ2-3 TRBV6-5 CASPPDRQIIDTQYF
NA TRBJ1-4 TRBV7-9 CASSFSLGVMITVFF
NA TRBJ1-6 TRBV2 CASRTGQGAYNSPLHF
NA TRBJ2-3 TRBV20-1 CSAAATDTQYF
NA TRBJ2-2 TRBV5-1 CASSLAVNTGELFF
NA TRBJ1-2 TRBV21-1 CARKVRGIDYGYTF
NA TRBJ1-4 TRBV10-3 CAISESAGNEKLFF
NA TRBJ2-3 TRBV6-1 CASRAGPGGVTQYF
NA TRBJ1-1 TRBV7-6 CASSLLPGQGARTEAFF
NA NA TRBV29-1 CSVGFEVAEQYF
NA TRBJ2-2 TRBV27 CASSRVTGELFF
NA TRBJ1-5 TRBV19 CASMGTSSQPQHF
NA TRBJ1-2 TRBV7-9 CASSHGGNYGYTF
NA TRBJ1-1 TRBV28 CASRSGQGITEAFF
NA TRBJ2-2 TRBV28 CASKDRGGKITGELFF
NA TRBJ2-6 TRBV19 CASTGGGANVLTF
NA TRBJ2-3 TRBV30 CAWSLSRTSGRTDTQYF
NA TRBJ2-3 TRBV5-1 CASSLELAGGVGDTQYF
NA TRBJ1-2 TRBV27 CASSSSSWTGYTF
NA TRBJ2-1 TRBV5-1 CASSLLVAGYNEQFF
NA TRBJ2-1 TRBV5-8 CAARTGEIGREQFF
NA TRBJ2-7 TRBV6-6 CASTRYPKGTYEQYF
NA TRBJ2-7 TRBV4-1 CASSQWRMEEQYF
few TRBJ1-5 TRBV19 CASTTVSNQPQHF
NA TRBJ2-1 TRBV4-1 CASSQGGTSNNEQFF
NA TRBJ1-4 TRBV19 CASSRGHPNEKLFF